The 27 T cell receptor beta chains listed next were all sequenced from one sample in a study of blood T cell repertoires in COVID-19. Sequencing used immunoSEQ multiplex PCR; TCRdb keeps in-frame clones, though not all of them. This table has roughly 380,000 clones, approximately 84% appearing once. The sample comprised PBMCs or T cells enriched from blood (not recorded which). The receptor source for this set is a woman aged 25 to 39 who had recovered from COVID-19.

CDR3 in DNA: TGCGCCAGCAGTGAAAGGACTAGCGGCTATACGCAGTATTTT. Translation: CASSERTSGYTQYF. The J gene is TRBJ2-3, the V gene TRBV10-1; 10 nucleotides align to TRBD2. CDR3 size: 14 residues. CDR1 is WNHNN and CDR2 is SYGVQD in the germline V gene (reference sequence). V was clipped by 3 bases and J by 7 bases; unmatched bases: 4.

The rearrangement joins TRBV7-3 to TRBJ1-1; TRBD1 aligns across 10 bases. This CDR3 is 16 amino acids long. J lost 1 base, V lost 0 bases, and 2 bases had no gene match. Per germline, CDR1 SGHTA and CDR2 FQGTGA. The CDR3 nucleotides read TGTGCCAGCAGCTTAACGAGACAGGGGGCGAACACTGAAGCTTTCTTT. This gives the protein CASSLTRQGANTEAFF.

CDR3 nucleotide sequence: TGCGCCAGCAGCCCCCCCGGGGGGAGCACCGGGGAGCTGTTTTTT. Its protein is CASSPPGGSTGELFF. The chain couples TRBV5-1 to TRBJ2-2; 7 positions agree with TRBD2. The CDR3 covers 15 residues. In germline, CDR1 is SGHRS, CDR2 YFSETQ. V lost 4 bases to trimming and J lost 4 bases; unmatched junction nucleotides: 7.

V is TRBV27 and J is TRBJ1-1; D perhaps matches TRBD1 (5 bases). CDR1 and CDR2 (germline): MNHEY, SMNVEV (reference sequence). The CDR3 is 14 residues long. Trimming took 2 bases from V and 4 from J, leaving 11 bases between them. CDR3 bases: TGTGCCAGCAGTTTACGCGGGGCTGGCACTGAAGCTTTCTTT. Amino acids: CASSLRGAGTEAFF.

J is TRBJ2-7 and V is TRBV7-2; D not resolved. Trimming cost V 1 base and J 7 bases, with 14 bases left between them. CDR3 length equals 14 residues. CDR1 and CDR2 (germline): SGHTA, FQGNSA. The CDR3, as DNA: TGTGCCAGCAGCTTAGGGGCCCCTACAGAAGAGCAGTACTTC. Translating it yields CASSLGAPTEEQYF.

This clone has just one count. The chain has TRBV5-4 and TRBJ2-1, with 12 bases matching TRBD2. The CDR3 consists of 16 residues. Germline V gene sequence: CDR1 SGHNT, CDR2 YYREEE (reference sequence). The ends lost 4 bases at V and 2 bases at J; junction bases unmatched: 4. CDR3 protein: CASSRSSGRAYNEQFF. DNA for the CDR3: TGTGCCAGCAGCCGTTCTAGCGGGAGGGCCTACAATGAGCAGTTCTTC. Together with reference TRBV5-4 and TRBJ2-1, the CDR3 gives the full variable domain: ETGVTQSPTHLIKTRGQQVTLRCSSQSGHNTVSWYQQALGQGPQFIFQYYREEENGRGNFPPRFSGLQFPNYSSELNVNALELDDSALYLCASSRSSGRAYNEQFFGPGTRLTVL.

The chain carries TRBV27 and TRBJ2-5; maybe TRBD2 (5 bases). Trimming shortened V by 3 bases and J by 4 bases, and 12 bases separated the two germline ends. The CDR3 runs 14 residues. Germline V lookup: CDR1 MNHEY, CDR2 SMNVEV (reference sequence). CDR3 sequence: CASSFLTTGETQYF. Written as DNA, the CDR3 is TGTGCCAGCAGTTTTTTGACTACCGGAGAGACCCAGTACTTC.

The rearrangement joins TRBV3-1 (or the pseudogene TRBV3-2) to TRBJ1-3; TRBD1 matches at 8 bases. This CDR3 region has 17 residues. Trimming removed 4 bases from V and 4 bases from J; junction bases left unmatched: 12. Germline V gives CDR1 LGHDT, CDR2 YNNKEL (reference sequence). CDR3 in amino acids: CASSLNHRGVTGNTIYF. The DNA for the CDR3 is TGTGCCAGCAGCCTTAACCACAGGGGGGTAACGGGAAACACCATATATTTT.

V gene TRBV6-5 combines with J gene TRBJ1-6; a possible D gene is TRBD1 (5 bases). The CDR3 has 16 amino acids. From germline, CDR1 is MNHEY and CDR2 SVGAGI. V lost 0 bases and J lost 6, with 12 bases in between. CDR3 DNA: TGTGCCAGCAGTTACTCGGGGGGGTTGGCTAATTCACCCCTCCACTTT. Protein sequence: CASSYSGGLANSPLHF.

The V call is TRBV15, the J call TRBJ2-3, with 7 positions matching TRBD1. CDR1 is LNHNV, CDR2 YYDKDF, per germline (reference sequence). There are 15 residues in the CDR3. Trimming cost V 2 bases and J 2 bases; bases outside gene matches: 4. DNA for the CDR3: TGTGCCACCAGCAGAATGACAGGGAACACAGATACGCAGTATTTT. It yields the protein CATSRMTGNTDTQYF.

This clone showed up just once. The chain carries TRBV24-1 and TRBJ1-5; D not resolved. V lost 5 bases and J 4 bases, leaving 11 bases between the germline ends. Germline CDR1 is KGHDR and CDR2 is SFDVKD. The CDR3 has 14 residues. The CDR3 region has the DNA TGTGCCACCAGTGCGCGAACAGCAAATCAGCCCCAGCATTTT. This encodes CATSARTANQPQHF.

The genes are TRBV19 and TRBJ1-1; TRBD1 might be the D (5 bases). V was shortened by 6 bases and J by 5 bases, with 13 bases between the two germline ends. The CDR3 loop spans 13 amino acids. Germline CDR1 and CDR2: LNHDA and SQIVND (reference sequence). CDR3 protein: CASRDSSSTEAFF. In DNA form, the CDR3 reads TGTGCCAGTAGAGACAGTTCTAGTACTGAAGCTTTCTTT.

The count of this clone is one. Here the CDR3 reads CASSQFDGYEQYF. CDR3 sequence (DNA): TGTGCCAGCAGTCAATTTGACGGGTACGAGCAGTACTTC. The chain uses TRBV2 and TRBJ2-7; D unclear. V lost 5 bases and J 4 bases, leaving 12 bases between the germline ends. CDR1 is SNHLY, CDR2 FYNNEI, per germline. This CDR3 has 13 amino acids.

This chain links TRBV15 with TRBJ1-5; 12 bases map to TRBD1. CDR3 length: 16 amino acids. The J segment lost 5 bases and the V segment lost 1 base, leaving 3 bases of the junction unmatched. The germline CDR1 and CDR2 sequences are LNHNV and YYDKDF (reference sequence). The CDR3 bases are TGTGCCACCAGCAGAGTGGGACAGGGGGCGGATCAGCCCCAGCATTTT. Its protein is CATSRVGQGADQPQHF.

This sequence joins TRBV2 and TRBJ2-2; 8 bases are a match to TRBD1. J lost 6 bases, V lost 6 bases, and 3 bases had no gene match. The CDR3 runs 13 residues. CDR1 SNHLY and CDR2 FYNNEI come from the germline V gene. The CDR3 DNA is TGTGCCAGCAGCAAACAGGGGGCCGGGGAGCTGTTTTTT. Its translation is CASSKQGAGELFF. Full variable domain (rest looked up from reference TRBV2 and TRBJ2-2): EPEVTQTPSHQVTQMGQEVILRCVPISNHLYFYWYRQILGQKVEFLVSFYNNEISEKSEIFDDQFSVERPDGSNFTLKIRSTKLEDSAMYFCASSKQGAGELFFGEGSRLTVL.

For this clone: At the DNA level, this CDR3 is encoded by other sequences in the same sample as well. CDR3 amino acids: CASSQGNTEAFF. CDR3 bases: TGTGCCAGCAGTCAGGGGAACACTGAAGCTTTCTTT. The chain combines TRBV6-5 with TRBJ1-1; perhaps TRBD1 as D (5 bases). V lost 5 bases and J 1 base, leaving 5 bases between the germline ends. This CDR3 is 12 amino acids long. CDR1 and CDR2 (germline): MNHEY, SVGAGI.

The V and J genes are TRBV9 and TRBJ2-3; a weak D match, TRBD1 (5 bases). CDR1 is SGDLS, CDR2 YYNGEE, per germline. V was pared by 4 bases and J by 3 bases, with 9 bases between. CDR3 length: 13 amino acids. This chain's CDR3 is CASSPGLTDTQYF. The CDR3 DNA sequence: TGTGCCAGCAGCCCAGGGTTGACAGATACGCAGTATTTT.

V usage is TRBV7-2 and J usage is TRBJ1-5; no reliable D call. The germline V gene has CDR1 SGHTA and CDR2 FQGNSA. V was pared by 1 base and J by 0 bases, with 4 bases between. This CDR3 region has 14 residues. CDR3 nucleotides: TGTGCCAGCAGCTTAGTGGCTAGCAATCAGCCCCAGCATTTT. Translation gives CASSLVASNQPQHF.

The CDR3 nucleotides read TGTGCCAGCAGTCACTGGGACAGGGGGCTCGTGGGCTACACCTTC. Its protein product is CASSHWDRGLVGYTF. This chain uses TRBV27 with TRBJ1-2; TRBD1 agrees at 12 bases. The V segment lost 5 bases and the J segment 8 bases; nucleotides outside the gene matches: 9. CDR1 and CDR2 from the germline V gene are MNHEY and SMNVEV (reference sequence). The CDR3 consists of 15 residues.

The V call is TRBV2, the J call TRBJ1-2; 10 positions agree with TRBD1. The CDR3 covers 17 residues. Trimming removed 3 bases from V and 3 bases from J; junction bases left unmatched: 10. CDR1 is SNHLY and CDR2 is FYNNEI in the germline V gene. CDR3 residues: CASSDGTGDLGDYGYTF. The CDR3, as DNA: TGTGCCAGCAGTGATGGGACAGGGGATTTGGGGGACTATGGCTACACCTTC.

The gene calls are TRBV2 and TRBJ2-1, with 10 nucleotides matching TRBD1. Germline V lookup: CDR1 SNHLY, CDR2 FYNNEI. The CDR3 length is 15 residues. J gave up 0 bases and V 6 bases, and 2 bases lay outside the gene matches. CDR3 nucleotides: TGTGCCAGCAGAAGGGACAGGGGCTCCTACAATGAGCAGTTCTTC. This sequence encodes CASRRDRGSYNEQFF.

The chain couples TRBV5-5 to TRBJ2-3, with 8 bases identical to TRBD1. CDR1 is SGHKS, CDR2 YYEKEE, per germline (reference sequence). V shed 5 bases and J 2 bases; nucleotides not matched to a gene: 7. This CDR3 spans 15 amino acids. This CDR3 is CASRAGQGDTDTQYF. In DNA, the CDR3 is TGTGCCAGCAGGGCTGGACAGGGAGACACAGATACGCAGTATTTT. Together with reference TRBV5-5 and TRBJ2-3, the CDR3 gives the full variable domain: DAGVTQSPTHLIKTRGQQVTLRCSPISGHKSVSWYQQVLGQGPQFIFQYYEKEERGRGNFPDRFSARQFPNYSSELNVNALLLGDSALYLCASRAGQGDTDTQYFGPGTRLTVL.

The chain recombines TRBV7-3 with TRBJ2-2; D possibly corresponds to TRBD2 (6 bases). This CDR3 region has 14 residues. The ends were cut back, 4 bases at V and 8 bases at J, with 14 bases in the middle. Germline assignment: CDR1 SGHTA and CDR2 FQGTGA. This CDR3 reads CASSSGASTGELFF. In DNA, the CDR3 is TGTGCCAGCAGCTCGGGAGCCTCTACTGGGGAGCTGTTTTTT.

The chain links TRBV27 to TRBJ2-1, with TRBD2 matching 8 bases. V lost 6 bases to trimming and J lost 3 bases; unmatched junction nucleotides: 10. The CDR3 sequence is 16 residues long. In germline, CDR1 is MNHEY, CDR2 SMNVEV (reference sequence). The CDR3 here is CASSSLGGRIYNEQFF. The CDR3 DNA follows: TGTGCCAGCAGCTCCCTCGGCGGGAGGATCTACAATGAGCAGTTCTTC.

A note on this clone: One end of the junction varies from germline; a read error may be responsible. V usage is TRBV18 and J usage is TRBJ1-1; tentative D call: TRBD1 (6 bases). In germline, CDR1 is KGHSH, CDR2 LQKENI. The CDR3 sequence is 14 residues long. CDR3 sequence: CASSNFPGHTEAFF. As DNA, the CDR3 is TGTGCCAGCTCAAATTTCCCGGGACACACAGAAGCTTTCTTT.

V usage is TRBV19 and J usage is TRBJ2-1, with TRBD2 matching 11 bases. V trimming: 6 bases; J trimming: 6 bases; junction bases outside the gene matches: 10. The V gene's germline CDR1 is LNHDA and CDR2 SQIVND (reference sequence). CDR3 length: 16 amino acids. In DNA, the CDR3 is TGTGCCAGTAGGTCGGTAGCGGGAGGGACGCGCAATGAGCAGTTCTTC. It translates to CASRSVAGGTRNEQFF.

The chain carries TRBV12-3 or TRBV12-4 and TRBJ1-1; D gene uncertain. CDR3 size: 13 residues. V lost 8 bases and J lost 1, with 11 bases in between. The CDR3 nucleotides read TGTGCCAGCTCCTCGGAGGAGAACACTGAAGCTTTCTTT. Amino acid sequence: CASSSEENTEAFF.